This T cell receptor (beta chain) came from a study of blood T cell repertoires in COVID-19. The wider study: Acute and convalescent COVID-19 specimens originated in the United States, Italy and Spain.

The CDR3 is 15 amino acids. Germline assignment: CDR1 LNHDA and CDR2 SQIVND (reference sequence). Deletions cut 5 bases from V and 3 bases from J, with 14 bases between. The data were produced by immunoSEQ multiplex PCR, yet TCRdb's version contains in-frame clones alone and is incomplete. The repertoire holds roughly 250,000 clones, 80% to 90% seen once, with around 0.88% in the top ten. The chain joins TRBV19 to TRBJ2-1, with D possibly being TRBD2 (6 bases). The sequenced material came from peripheral blood. The receptor was isolated from a man aged 25-45 years with acute or convalescent COVID-19. The CDR3 DNA follows: TGTGCCAGTAGTGCTGGCGTGACTAGCTACAATGAGCAGTTCTTC. It is translated as CASSAGVTSYNEQFF. Drawing the rest from reference TRBV19 and TRBJ2-1, the complete variable domain is DGGITQSPKYLFRKEGQNVTLSCEQNLNHDAMYWYRQDPGQGLRLIYYSQIVNDFQKGDIAEGYSVSREKKESFPLTVTSAQKNPTAFYLCASSAGVTSYNEQFFGPGTRLTVL.